This T cell receptor (beta chain) was recovered during a study of a mutant IDH1 vaccine in newly diagnosed glioma. As for the study in general: Before enrollment, patients got radiotherapy alone, temozolomide alone, or mostly the combination. Whole-study results and caveats: Pseudoprogression looked unconnected to shifts in top peripheral T cell clonotypes. Evidence of vaccine-induced immune responses was documented in 85% to 95% of patients.

Profiling relied on immunoSEQ multiplex PCR, and the TCRdb table lists in-frame clones only, not all of them. The data show under 40,000 clones, about 86% seen once. Time point denoted: week 47, end of study. Mutant IDH1 20-mer peptide, at 300 ug, made up each vaccine dose, with topical imiquimod. Patients came in for eight vaccinations, in weeks 1, 3, 5, 7, 11, 15, 19 and 23. With regard to this clone: Its antigen remains unidentified.

The CDR3 is 13 residues long. Germline V gives CDR1 WNHNN, CDR2 SYGVQD (reference sequence). V dropped 3 bases and J dropped 4; count of bases not matched to a gene: 1. The sequence was collected from a man aged 25 to 40 with glioma. The material sequenced was PBMCs, taken from a glioma patient whose treatment included an IDH1 peptide vaccine. This chain uses TRBV10-1 with TRBJ1-1; the match to TRBD1 covers 8 bases. The CDR3 loop is CASSDGQGTEAFF. The CDR3 DNA reads as TGCGCCAGCAGTGACGGACAGGGCACTGAAGCTTTCTTT.